The clone carrying this TCR beta chain was picked up many times. Germline V gene lookup returns CDR1 MNHEY and CDR2 SVGEGT. CDR3 size: 11 residues. Trimming shortened V by 5 bases and J by 8 bases, and 7 bases separated the two germline ends. This entry comes from a study of neurological immune-mediated disorders. TCRdb re-called the 5' RACE reads through MiXCR, storing one row per CDR3 protein. The sample shows 16,000 or so distinct CDR3 sequences, 9% to 10% of them seen only once. The source of this sequence is a man aged 45-65 years in good health. The J gene is TRBJ2-1, the V gene TRBV6-2 or TRBV6-3; D unclear. Sequencing was carried out using CD8+ T cells from blood. The DNA of the CDR3 is TGTGCCAGCAGTACCTTTGATGAGCAGTTCTTC. This codes for CASSTFDEQFF.